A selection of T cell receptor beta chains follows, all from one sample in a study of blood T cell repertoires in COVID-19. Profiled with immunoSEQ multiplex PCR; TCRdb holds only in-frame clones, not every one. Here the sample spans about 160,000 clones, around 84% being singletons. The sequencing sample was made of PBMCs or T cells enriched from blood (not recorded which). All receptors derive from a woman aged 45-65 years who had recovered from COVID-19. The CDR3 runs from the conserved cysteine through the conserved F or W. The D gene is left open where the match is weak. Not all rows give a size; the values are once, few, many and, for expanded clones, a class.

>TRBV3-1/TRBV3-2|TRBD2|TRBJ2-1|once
CASSPGAGGNNEQFF
TGTGCCAGCAGCCCTGGAGCGGGAGGAAACAATGAGCAGTTCTTC
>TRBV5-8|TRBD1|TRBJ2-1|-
CASSMNRGSRGNEQFF
TGTGCCAGCAGCATGAACAGGGGGAGTAGGGGCAATGAGCAGTTCTTC
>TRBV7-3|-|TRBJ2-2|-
CASSLQADHTGELFF
TGTGCCAGCAGCTTACAAGCGGATCACACCGGGGAGCTGTTTTTT
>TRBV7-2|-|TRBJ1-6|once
CASSPGPRASPLHF
TGTGCCAGCAGCCCCGGACCGAGGGCTTCACCCCTCCACTTT
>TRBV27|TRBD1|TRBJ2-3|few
CASRYSGTGGTDTQYF
TGTGCCAGCAGATACTCCGGGACAGGGGGCACAGATACGCAGTATTTT
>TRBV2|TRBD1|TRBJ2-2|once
CASSEAGTGITGELFF
TGTGCCAGCAGTGAAGCAGGGACAGGTATCACCGGGGAGCTGTTTTTT
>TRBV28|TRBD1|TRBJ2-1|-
CASRPTTRDRVYNEQFF
TGTGCCAGCAGACCAACCACCCGGGACAGGGTGTACAATGAGCAGTTCTTC
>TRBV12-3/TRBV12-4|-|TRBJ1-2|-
CASREGVNYGYTF
TGTGCCAGCAGAGAGGGAGTTAACTATGGCTACACCTTC
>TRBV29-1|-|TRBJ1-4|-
CSVGSGQRGEKLFF
TGCAGCGTTGGGTCGGGCCAGAGAGGGGAAAAACTGTTTTTT
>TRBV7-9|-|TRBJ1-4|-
CASSPRGWEKLFF
TGTGCCAGCAGCCCGCGGGGATGGGAAAAACTGTTTTTT
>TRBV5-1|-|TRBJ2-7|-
CASWAGGGNYEQYF
TGCGCCAGCTGGGCCGGCGGGGGCAACTACGAGCAGTACTTC
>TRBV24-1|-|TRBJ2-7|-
CATSRDSLDEQYF
TGTGCCACCAGTAGGGACTCCTTGGACGAGCAGTACTTC
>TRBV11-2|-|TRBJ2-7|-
CASKGSDHLYEQYF
TGTGCCAGCAAAGGTAGCGACCATTTATACGAGCAGTACTTC